This TCR beta chain is from a study of blood T cell repertoires in COVID-19. Study-wide context: PBMCs, B-cell-depleted T cells, or T cells provided the cDNA or gDNA that made up the material.

Clones were read by immunoSEQ multiplex PCR, and TCRdb kept only the in-frame ones, dropping some. The data hold some 290,000 clones, with roughly 93% observed a single time. Germline values: CDR1 SGHKS, CDR2 YYEKEE (reference sequence). CDR3 length: 15 residues. The V end was cut by 1 base, the J end by 7 bases, with 15 bases between. Input material: PBMCs or T cells enriched from blood (not recorded which). J is TRBJ1-5 and V is TRBV5-5; TRBD1 is a possible D gene (6 bases). The TCR sequence derives from a woman between 40 and 55 years old with acute COVID-19. Here the CDR3 DNA reads TGTGCCAGCAGCTTGTCCAGGGGAGACGGGCAGCCCCAGCATTTT. It yields the protein CASSLSRGDGQPQHF.